The present entry profiles one T cell receptor beta chain with its context. This sample is drawn from a study of cytomegalovirus exposure and HLA in healthy donors. Vbeta (60) and Jbeta (13) primers were used in the PCR. Profiling relied on immunoSEQ multiplex PCR, and the TCRdb table lists in-frame clones only, not all of them. This table holds about 130,000 clones. The sequenced sample was PBMCs. This TCR derives from a woman aged 35 to 49 in good health and CMV-seropositive.

In DNA form, the CDR3 reads TGTGCCAGTAGTATTCGGGACAACACCTACGAGCAGTACTTC. This encodes CASSIRDNTYEQYF. The chain links TRBV19 to TRBJ2-7; perhaps TRBD1 as D (6 bases). Germline V CDR1 and CDR2: LNHDA, SQIVND (reference sequence). The V end was cut by 3 bases, the J end by 2 bases, with 11 bases between. The CDR3 runs to 14 residues.